This T cell receptor (beta chain) came from a study of shared clonotypes between healthy human individuals. Original data processing: Filtering was not the same, since immunoSEQ gave junction-only sequences without quality scores. Produced via immunoSEQ multiplex PCR; TCRdb's table is partial and in-frame only. V, J and clone size reflect that table, while D and trimming were determined from the DNA. The sample lists 1.4 million to 1.5 million clones, roughly 96% seen once, with approximately 1.2% in the top ten. This CDR3 region has 15 residues. The germline gives CDR1 GTSNPN, CDR2 SVGIG (reference sequence). The V and J ends lost 2 bases and 1 base respectively, with 11 bases between them.

The TCR was taken from a man aged 30 to 45 in good health. V gene TRBV30 combines with J gene TRBJ2-2; D might be TRBD1 (6 bases). The sequenced sample consisted of naive CD4+ T cells sorted from blood. The sample's subset: CD45RA+ positively selected. The CDR3 DNA sequence: TGTGCCTGGAGTCTCCTCAGGGGGAACACCGGGGAGCTGTTTTTT. Translation gives CAWSLLRGNTGELFF.